The next 2 T cell receptor beta chains were all read from a single sample in a study of human T cells and chemical hapten exposure (dated by TCRdb to the early 2020s). Libraries were prepared through RACE. For sequencing, a NextSeq 500 was employed. In-frame beta chains were kept once TCRdb had trimmed the public reads at Q25 with fastp and called clones with MiXCR. When rows share a CDR3 protein, they turn into one entry using the most common DNA and genes. This sample comprises some 45,000 distinct CDR3 sequences, 9.5% to 15% of them detected only once. Roughly 5.7% of the sample comes from the top ten. This specimen's time point label, per the study, means: pre-sensitization, week 0. What the treatment or condition label conveys for this sample: therapeutic diphenylcyclopropenone sensitization with weekly scalp DPC. The sequenced sample was whole blood, obtained in connection with sensitization to the hapten diphenylcyclopropenone (DPC). Every receptor here comes from a woman between 25 and 40 years old with alopecia areata. Some clones in this sample may be carry-over from other donors' samples.

Written as DNA, the CDR3 is TGCAGTGCTCCCTGGACTAGCGCTGAGCAGTTCTTC. It translates to CSAPWTSAEQFF. The rearrangement links TRBV20-1 to TRBJ2-1; 9 nucleotides match TRBD2. The CDR3 spans 12 residues. V shed 5 bases and J 9 bases; nucleotides not matched to a gene: 5. The germline V gene encodes CDR1 DFQATT and CDR2 SNEGSKA (reference sequence).

This clonotype was found a few times. This sequence joins TRBV10-3 and TRBJ2-7; D could derive from TRBD1 or TRBD2 (5 bases each). V lost 2 bases and J lost 3, with 8 bases in between. The CDR3 length is 13 residues. The germline V gene has CDR1 ENHRY and CDR2 SYGVKD. CDR3 amino acids: CAISERGDYEQYF. CDR3 DNA sequence: TGTGCCATCAGTGAGAGGGGAGACTACGAGCAGTACTTC.